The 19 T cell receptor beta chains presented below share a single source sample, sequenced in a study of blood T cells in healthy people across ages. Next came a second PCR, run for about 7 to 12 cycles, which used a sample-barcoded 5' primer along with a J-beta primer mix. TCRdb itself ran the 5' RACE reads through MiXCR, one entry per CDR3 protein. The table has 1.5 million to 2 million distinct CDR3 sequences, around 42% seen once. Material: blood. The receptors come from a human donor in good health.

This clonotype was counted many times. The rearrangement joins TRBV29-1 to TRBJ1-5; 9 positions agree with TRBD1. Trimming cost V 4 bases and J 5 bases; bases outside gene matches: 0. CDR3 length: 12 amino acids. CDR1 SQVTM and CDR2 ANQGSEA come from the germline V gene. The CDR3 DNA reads TGCAGCGTTGGGGACAGGGATCAGCCCCAGCATTTT. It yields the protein CSVGDRDQPQHF. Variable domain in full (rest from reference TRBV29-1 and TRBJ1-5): SAVISQKPSRDICQRGTSLTIQCQVDSQVTMMFWYRQQPGQSLTLIATANQGSEATYESGFVIDKFPISRPNLTFSTLTVSNMSPEDSSIYLCSVGDRDQPQHFGDGTRLSIL.

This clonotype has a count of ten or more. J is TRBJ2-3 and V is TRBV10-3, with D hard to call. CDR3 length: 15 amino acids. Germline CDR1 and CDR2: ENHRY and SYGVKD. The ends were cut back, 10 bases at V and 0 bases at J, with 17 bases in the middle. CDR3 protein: CATSNQLTSTDTQYF. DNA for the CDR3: TGTGCCACGAGTAACCAGTTGACTAGCACAGATACGCAGTATTTT.

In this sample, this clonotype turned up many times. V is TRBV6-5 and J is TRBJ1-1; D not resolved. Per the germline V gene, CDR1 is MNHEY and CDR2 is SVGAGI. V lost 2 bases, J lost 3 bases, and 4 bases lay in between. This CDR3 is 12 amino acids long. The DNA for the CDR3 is TGTGCCAGCAGTTACGGGGACACTGAAGCTTTCTTT. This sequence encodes CASSYGDTEAFF.

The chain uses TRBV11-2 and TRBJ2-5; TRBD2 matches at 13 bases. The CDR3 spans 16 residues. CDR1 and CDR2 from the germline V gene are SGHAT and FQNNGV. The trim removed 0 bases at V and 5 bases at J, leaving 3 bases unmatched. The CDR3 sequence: CASSLEGLAGRETQYF. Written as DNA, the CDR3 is TGTGCCAGCAGCTTAGAGGGACTAGCGGGGAGGGAGACCCAGTACTTC. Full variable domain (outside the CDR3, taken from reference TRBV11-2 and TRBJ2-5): EAGVAQSPRYKIIEKRQSVAFWCNPISGHATLYWYQQILGQGPKLLIQFQNNGVVDDSQLPKDRFSAERLKGVDSTLKIQPAKLEDSAVYLCASSLEGLAGRETQYFGPGTRLLVL.

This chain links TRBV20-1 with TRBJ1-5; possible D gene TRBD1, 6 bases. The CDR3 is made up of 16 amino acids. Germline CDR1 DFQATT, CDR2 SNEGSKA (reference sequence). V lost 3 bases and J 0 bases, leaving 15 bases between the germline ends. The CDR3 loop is CSARSFRGRSNQPQHF. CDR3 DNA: TGCAGTGCTAGGTCATTCAGGGGCCGTAGCAATCAGCCCCAGCATTTT.

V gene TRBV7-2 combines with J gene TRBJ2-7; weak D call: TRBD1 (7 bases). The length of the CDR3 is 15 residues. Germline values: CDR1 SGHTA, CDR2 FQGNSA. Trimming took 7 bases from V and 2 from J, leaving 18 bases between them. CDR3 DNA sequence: TGTGCCAGCACCCTTGCCAGGGGGGAAACCTACGAGCAGTACTTC. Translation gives CASTLARGETYEQYF.

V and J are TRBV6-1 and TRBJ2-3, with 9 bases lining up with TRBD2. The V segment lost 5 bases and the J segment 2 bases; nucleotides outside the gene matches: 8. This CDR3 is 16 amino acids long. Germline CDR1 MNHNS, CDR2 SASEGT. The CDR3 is CASSLQAGGLTDTQYF. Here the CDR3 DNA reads TGTGCCAGCAGTCTTCAAGCGGGGGGCCTCACAGATACGCAGTATTTT.

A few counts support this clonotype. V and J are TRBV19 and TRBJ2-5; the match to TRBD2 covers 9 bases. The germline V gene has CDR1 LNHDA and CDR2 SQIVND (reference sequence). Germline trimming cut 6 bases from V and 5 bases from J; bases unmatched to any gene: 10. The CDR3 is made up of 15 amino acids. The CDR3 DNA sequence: TGTGCCAGTAGACCCGCCGCGGGGGGGCATGAGACCCAGTACTTC. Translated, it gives CASRPAAGGHETQYF.

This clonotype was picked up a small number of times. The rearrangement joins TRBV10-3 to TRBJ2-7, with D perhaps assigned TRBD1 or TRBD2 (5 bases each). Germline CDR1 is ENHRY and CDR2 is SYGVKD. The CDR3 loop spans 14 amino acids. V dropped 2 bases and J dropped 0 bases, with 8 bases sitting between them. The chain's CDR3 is CAISEGGSSYEQYF. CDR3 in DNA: TGTGCCATCAGTGAGGGGGGTTCCTCCTACGAGCAGTACTTC.

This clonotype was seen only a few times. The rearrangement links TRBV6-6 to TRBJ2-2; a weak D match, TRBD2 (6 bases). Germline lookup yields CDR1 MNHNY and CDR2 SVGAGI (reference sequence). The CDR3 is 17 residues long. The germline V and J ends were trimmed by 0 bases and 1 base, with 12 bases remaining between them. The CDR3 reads CASSYSPSGLNTGELFF. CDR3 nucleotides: TGTGCCAGCAGTTACTCACCCAGCGGGCTGAACACCGGGGAGCTGTTTTTT.

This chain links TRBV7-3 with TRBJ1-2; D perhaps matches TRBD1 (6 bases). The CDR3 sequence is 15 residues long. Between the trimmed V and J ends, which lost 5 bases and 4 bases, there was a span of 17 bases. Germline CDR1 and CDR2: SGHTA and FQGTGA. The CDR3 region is CASSPSMGGIYGYTF. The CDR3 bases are TGTGCCAGCAGCCCATCCATGGGGGGCATCTATGGCTACACCTTC. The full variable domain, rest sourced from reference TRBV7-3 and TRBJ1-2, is GAGVSQTPSNKVTEKGKYVELRCDPISGHTALYWYRQSLGQGPEFLIYFQGTGAADDSGLPNDRFFAVRPEGSVSTLKIQRTERGDSAVYLCASSPSMGGIYGYTFGSGTRLTVV.

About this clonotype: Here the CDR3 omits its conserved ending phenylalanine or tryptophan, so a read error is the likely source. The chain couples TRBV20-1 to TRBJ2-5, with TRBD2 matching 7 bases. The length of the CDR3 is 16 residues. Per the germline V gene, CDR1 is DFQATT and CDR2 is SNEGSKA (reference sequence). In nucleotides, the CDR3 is TGTAGTGCTCCACTACCCCAGCGGGGTTTTCAAGAGACCCAGTACTTA. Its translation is CSAPLPQRGFQETQYL.

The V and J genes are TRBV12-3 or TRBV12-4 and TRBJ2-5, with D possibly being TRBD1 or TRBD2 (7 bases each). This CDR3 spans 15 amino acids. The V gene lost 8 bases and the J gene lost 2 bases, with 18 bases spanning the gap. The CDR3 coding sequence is TGTGCCAGCCAGGGGGGGGCAGGGCCTCAAGAGACCCAGTACTTC. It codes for CASQGGAGPQETQYF.

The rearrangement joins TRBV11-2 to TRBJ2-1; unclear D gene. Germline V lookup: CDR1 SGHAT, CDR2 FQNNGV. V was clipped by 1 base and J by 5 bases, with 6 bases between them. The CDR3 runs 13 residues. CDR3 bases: TGTGCCAGCAGCTTAGTGCTCGACAATGAGCAGTTCTTC. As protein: CASSLVLDNEQFF.

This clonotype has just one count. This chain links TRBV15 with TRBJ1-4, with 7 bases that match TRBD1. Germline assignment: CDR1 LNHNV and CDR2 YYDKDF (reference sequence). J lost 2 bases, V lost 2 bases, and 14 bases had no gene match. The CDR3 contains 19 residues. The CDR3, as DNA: TGTGCCACCAGCAGACCGACGCAGACAGGGTTTTCGACTAATGAAAAACTGTTTTTT. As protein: CATSRPTQTGFSTNEKLFF.

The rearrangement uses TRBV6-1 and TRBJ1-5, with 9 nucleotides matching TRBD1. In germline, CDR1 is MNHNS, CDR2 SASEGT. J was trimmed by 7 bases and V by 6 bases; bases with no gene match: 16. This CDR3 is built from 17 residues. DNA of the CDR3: TGTGCCAGCAGCAGGAAGCCGGGACAGGGTGTTGGGCAGCCCCAGCATTTT. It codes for CASSRKPGQGVGQPQHF.

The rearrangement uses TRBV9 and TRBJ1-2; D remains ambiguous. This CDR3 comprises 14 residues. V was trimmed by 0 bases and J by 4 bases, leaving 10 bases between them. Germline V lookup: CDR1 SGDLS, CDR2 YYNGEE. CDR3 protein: CASSVGGDAYGYTF. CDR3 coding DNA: TGTGCCAGCAGCGTAGGCGGGGATGCCTATGGCTACACCTTC. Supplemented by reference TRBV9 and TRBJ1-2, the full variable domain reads DSGVTQTPKHLITATGQRVTLRCSPRSGDLSVYWYQQSLDQGLQFLIQYYNGEERAKGNILERFSAQQFPDLHSELNLSSLELGDSALYFCASSVGGDAYGYTFGSGTRLTVV.

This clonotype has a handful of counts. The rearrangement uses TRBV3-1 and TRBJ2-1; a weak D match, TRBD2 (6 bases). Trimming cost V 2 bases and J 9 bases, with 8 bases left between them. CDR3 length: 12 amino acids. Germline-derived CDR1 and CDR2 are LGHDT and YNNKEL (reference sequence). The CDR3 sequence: CASSQLGGEQFF. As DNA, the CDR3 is TGTGCCAGCAGCCAACTGGGAGGTGAGCAGTTCTTC.

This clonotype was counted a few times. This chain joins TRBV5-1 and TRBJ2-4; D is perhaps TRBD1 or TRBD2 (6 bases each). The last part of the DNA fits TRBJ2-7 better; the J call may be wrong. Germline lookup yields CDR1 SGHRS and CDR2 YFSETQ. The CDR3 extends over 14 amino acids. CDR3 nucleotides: TGCGCCAGCAGCGGAGGGGGGACCACCTACGAGCAGTACTTC. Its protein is CASSGGGTTYEQYF.